The rows below give T cell receptor beta chains drawn from one sample of a study of blood T cell repertoires in COVID-19. Using immunoSEQ multiplex PCR, the repertoire was profiled, and TCRdb retains in-frame clones only, with some absent. The sample lists 200,000 to 250,000 clones; 75% to 90% were seen once. Sequencing was done on a sample of peripheral blood. These receptors were taken from a woman in her 70s with COVID-19, enrolled during active disease. CDR3s include the opening cysteine and the closing phenylalanine or tryptophan. A D gene is named only where the DNA matches it firmly. The size entry is marked missing in some rows and otherwise reads once, few, many or a size class.

V	D	J	size	DNA	CDR3
TRBV25-1	TRBD1	TRBJ1-1	NA	TGTGCCAGCAGCCTCTCCTGGACAGGGAGAGCTTTCTTT	CASSLSWTGRAFF
TRBV10-3	TRBD1	TRBJ1-4	once	TGTGCCATCAGCGATGGGACAGGGGAAAGGAGTTTGTCTCAACTGTTTTTT	CAISDGTGERSLSQLFF
TRBV28	TRBD1	TRBJ2-7	NA	TGTGCCAGCAGTTACAGGGGACCTCCCTACGAGCAGTACTTC	CASSYRGPPYEQYF
TRBV7-2	NA	TRBJ1-1	few	TGTGCCAGCAGCATCGGGATAGTGAACACTGAAGCTTTCTTT	CASSIGIVNTEAFF
TRBV9	TRBD1	TRBJ1-3	NA	TGTGCCAGCAGCACCCGACCGGGACAGCTGACTGGAAACACCATATATTTT	CASSTRPGQLTGNTIYF
TRBV7-9	TRBD1	TRBJ1-5	NA	TGTGCCAGCAGCTTTGGGACAGGTAATCAGCCCCAGCATTTT	CASSFGTGNQPQHF
TRBV4-3	NA	TRBJ2-1	NA	TGCGCCAGCAGCCAAGCTCCGGGGGGCGCAGAGCAGTTCTTC	CASSQAPGGAEQFF
TRBV27	NA	TRBJ1-5	NA	TGTGCCAGCAGCCGGAGACAGCCCACTAGCAATCAGCCCCAGCATTTT	CASSRRQPTSNQPQHF
TRBV28	NA	TRBJ1-2	NA	TGTGCCAGCAGTTTAGTTGGCCAGGCGGGCTACACCTTC	CASSLVGQAGYTF
TRBV13	NA	TRBJ2-7	NA	TGTGCCAGCAGTGAGGGCATCTTATTC	CASSEGILF
TRBV27	NA	TRBJ1-1	NA	TGTGCCAGCAGTTTTCCTCCCCCCAGGGGTTGGGGCACTGAAGCTTTCTTT	CASSFPPPRGWGTEAFF
TRBV27	NA	TRBJ1-3	NA	TGTGCCAGCAGTTTAGGAGCCTACATGAGCTCTGGAAACACCATATATTTT	CASSLGAYMSSGNTIYF
TRBV24-1	TRBD1	TRBJ1-1	once	TGTGCCACCAGTGCCCGGCAGGGGGAGGCTTTCTTT	CATSARQGEAFF
TRBV11-2	NA	TRBJ1-5	NA	TGTGCCAGCAGCTTGGGGGGAGCCTTTAGCAATCAGCCCCAGCATTTT	CASSLGGAFSNQPQHF
TRBV28	NA	TRBJ2-3	NA	TGTGCCAGCAGCATAGTAAGCACAGATACGCAGTATTTT	CASSIVSTDTQYF
TRBV3-1/TRBV3-2	TRBD2	TRBJ2-5	once	TGTGCCAGCAGCCCTAGCGGGATGGAGACCCAGTACTTC	CASSPSGMETQYF
TRBV27	TRBD1	TRBJ1-5	NA	TGTGCCAGCGGCGGACAGGGTTGGGGCAATCAGCCCCAGCATTTT	CASGGQGWGNQPQHF
TRBV5-1	NA	TRBJ2-7	few	TGCGCCAGCAGCTTGGCCGGAGGGTCCTCCTACGAGCAGTACTTC	CASSLAGGSSYEQYF
TRBV7-2	NA	TRBJ2-4	NA	TGTGCCAGCAGCCCCCCTACTACTCGGCCCTCCCTAGCCAAAAACATTCAGTACTTC	CASSPPTTRPSLAKNIQYF
TRBV28	NA	TRBJ1-6	NA	TGTGCCAGCAGTAGGAGTACAGGCTATAATTCACCCCTCCACTTT	CASSRSTGYNSPLHF
TRBV27	TRBD1	TRBJ2-7	NA	TGTGCCAGCAGTCTTTCCAGGGGGTACGGAACCTACGAGCAGTACTTC	CASSLSRGYGTYEQYF
TRBV28	TRBD1	TRBJ1-5	NA	TGTGCCAGCAGTACGAGGACAGGGAAGCATTTT	CASSTRTGKHF
TRBV7-2	NA	TRBJ2-5	NA	TGTGCCAGCACCTTGGGTTGGTTAGCGGATTACGGGGAGACCCAGTACTTC	CASTLGWLADYGETQYF
TRBV30	NA	TRBJ2-7	NA	TGTGCCTGGAGTTCGGACAAAGTGGGGGAGCAGTACTTC	CAWSSDKVGEQYF
TRBV19	TRBD1	TRBJ2-3	NA	TGTGCCAGTAATACAGGGGGAAACACAGATACGCAGTATTTT	CASNTGGNTDTQYF
TRBV5-6	TRBD2	TRBJ2-7	NA	TGTGCCAGCAGCTTAGCGGGAGTTTTCCACTACGAGCAGTACTTC	CASSLAGVFHYEQYF
TRBV7-8	TRBD1	TRBJ1-2	NA	TGTGCCAGCAGTCCCCTGCGGGACAGCCCCTATGGCTACACCTTC	CASSPLRDSPYGYTF
TRBV25-1	NA	TRBJ2-7	NA	TGTGCCAGCAGCTCCGGGTCCGCCCAGGGGACCTACGAGCAGTACTTC	CASSSGSAQGTYEQYF
TRBV6-5	TRBD1	TRBJ1-5	NA	TGTGCCAGCGGCTCCTGGGACAGGGGAAATCAGCCCCAGCATTTT	CASGSWDRGNQPQHF
TRBV5-1	NA	TRBJ2-7	NA	TGCGCCAGCAGCCCGTCGGGACTGGCGGGACGCGAGCAGTACTTC	CASSPSGLAGREQYF
TRBV7-9	TRBD1	TRBJ1-5	NA	TGTGCCAGCAGCCTGACCGGGACAGTGAGCAATCAGCCCCAGCATTTT	CASSLTGTVSNQPQHF
TRBV3-1/TRBV3-2	NA	TRBJ1-5	NA	TGTGCCAGCAGCCCGGGCGGGGGAAATCAGCCCCAGCATTTT	CASSPGGGNQPQHF
TRBV4-3	TRBD2	TRBJ2-1	NA	TGCGCCAGCAGCCAAGATCAGGGGAGGCCTAGCGGGAGGGCCTACAATGAGCAGTTCTTC	CASSQDQGRPSGRAYNEQFF
TRBV13	TRBD2	TRBJ2-3	NA	TGTGCCAGCAGCTTCAATTTACGGGCTCTAGCGGACACAGATACGCAGTATTTT	CASSFNLRALADTDTQYF
TRBV24-1	NA	TRBJ1-2	NA	TGTGCCACCAGTGGAGGTTATGGCTACACCTTC	CATSGGYGYTF
TRBV7-8	TRBD2	TRBJ2-1	NA	TGTGCCAGCAGCCTACTCTTAGGGGACAGGGGGACTAGCGGGAGGGCCTTATACAATGAGCAGTTCTTC	CASSLLLGDRGTSGRALYNEQFF
TRBV5-1	TRBD2	TRBJ2-1	NA	TGCGCCAGCAGCCTTACTAGCGGGTCACTCAATGAGCAGTTCTTC	CASSLTSGSLNEQFF
TRBV21-1	NA	TRBJ1-5	NA	TGTGCCAGCAGCAAAGTCGAGGCAGAAGGAAATCAGCCCCAGCATTTT	CASSKVEAEGNQPQHF
TRBV9	NA	TRBJ2-2	NA	TGTGCCAGCAGAAGTCAGGTTTTCGGGGAGCTGTTTTTT	CASRSQVFGELFF
TRBV24-1	NA	TRBJ1-2	NA	TGTGCCACCAGTGACAGGGGATATGGCTACACCTTC	CATSDRGYGYTF
TRBV6-6	NA	TRBJ2-7	NA	TGTGCCAGCAGTTACGGCGGCACCTCCTACGAGCAGTACTTC	CASSYGGTSYEQYF
TRBV9	NA	TRBJ2-3	NA	TGTGCCAGCAGCGTTTCGGGACTCGGCACAGATACGCAGTATTTT	CASSVSGLGTDTQYF
TRBV14	TRBD2	TRBJ2-1	few	TGTGCCAGCAGCCAGACGGGACTACCCTCAATTGAGCAGTTCTTC	CASSQTGLPSIEQFF
TRBV2	TRBD1	TRBJ1-2	NA	TGTGCCAGCAGTGAAGCGGACAGGGCTAACTATGGCTACACCTTC	CASSEADRANYGYTF
TRBV7-9	NA	TRBJ2-1	many	TGTGCCAGCAGCCCTAGGCAGGTGGCGGGTTTCTATGAGCAGTTCTTC	CASSPRQVAGFYEQFF
TRBV5-4	NA	TRBJ2-5	NA	TGTGCCAGCAGCTCGGACTTTGGGACCCAGTACTTC	CASSSDFGTQYF
TRBV9	TRBD2	TRBJ2-3	NA	TGTGCCAGCAGCGTAGGGCTAGCGGGAGGGACAGATACGCAGTATTTT	CASSVGLAGGTDTQYF
TRBV19	TRBD2	TRBJ2-1	NA	TGTGCCAGTAGTATAATGACTAGCGGGGGCAATGAGCAGTTCTTC	CASSIMTSGGNEQFF
TRBV29-1	NA	TRBJ2-7	NA	TGCAGCGTTGCTACCCCACCCGTATACGAGCAGTACTTC	CSVATPPVYEQYF
TRBV30	TRBD2	TRBJ2-3	NA	TGTGCCTGGAGGAGACTAGCGGGAGGCACAGATACGCAGTATTTT	CAWRRLAGGTDTQYF